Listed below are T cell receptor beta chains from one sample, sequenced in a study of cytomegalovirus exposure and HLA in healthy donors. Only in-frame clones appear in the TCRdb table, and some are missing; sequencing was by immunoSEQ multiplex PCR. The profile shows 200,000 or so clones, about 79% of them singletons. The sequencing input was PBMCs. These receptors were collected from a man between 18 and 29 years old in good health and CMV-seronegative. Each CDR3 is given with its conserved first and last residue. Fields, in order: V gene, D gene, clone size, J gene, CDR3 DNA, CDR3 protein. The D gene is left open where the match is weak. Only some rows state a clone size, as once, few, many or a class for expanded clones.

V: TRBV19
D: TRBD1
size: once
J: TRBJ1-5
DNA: TGTGCCAGTAGTGGGACAGGGGGTTTTCAGCCCCAGCATTTT
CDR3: CASSGTGGFQPQHF

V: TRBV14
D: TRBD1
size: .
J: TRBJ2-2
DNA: TGTGCCAGCAGCCTCAGGGGGTTAACCGGGGAGCTGTTTTTT
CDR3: CASSLRGLTGELFF

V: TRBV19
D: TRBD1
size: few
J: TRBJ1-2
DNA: TGTGCCACCTATTCAGGGGGGAGCTATGGCTACACCTTC
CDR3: CATYSGGSYGYTF

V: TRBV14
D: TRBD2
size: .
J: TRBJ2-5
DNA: TGTGCCAGCAGCCCCCTATCCCTAGCGGCAGTCCAAGAGACCCAGTACTTC
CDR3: CASSPLSLAAVQETQYF

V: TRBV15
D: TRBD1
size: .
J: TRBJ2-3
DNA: TGTGCCACCAGCAGAAGACAGGGAACCACAGATACGCAGTATTTT
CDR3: CATSRRQGTTDTQYF

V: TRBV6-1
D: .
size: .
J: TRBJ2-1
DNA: TGTGCCAGCAGTGAAGGATGGGGCTGGAATGAGCAGTTCTTC
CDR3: CASSEGWGWNEQFF

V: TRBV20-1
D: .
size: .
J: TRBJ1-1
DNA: TGCAGTGCCCCTAGGCGGGGGGTTGCTTTCTTT
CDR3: CSAPRRGVAFF

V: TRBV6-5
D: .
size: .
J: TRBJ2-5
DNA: TGTGCCAGCACCCGCGCGGGACTGGACCAAGAGACCCAGTACTTC
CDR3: CASTRAGLDQETQYF

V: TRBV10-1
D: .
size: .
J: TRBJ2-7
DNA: TGCGCCAGCAGTGAGCATCGGGGATCCCCCTACGAGCAGTACTTC
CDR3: CASSEHRGSPYEQYF

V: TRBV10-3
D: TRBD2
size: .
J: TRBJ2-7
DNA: TGTGCCATCAGTGGCCCGGGGGGGAGCCCCCCCAACTTC
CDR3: CAISGPGGSPPNF